The clone carrying this TCR beta chain was counted a single time. What it binds is unknown. The germline V gene has CDR1 KGHDR and CDR2 SFDVKD. The CDR3 length is 13 residues. V dropped 6 bases and J dropped 8; count of bases not matched to a gene: 5. The method was immunoSEQ multiplex PCR; TCRdb's version includes in-frame clones alone and lacks a portion of them. The table has around 400,000 clones, over 75% seen once. This sample was included in a study of Ad26.COV2.S vaccination and SARS-CoV-2 variants. Whole-study context: The donor belonged to the COV1001 Ad26.COV2.S trial arm. Participants got Ad26.COV2.S intramuscularly, once or twice 56 days apart.

Study outcomes and limitations: Vaccinees and placebo recipients showed similar non-spike TCR breadth.

The treatment was: roughly 20 received Ad26.COV2.S at low or high dose, single or two shots; about 5 received placebo; per-sample allocation not given. Specimens were obtained on day 63 following the first vaccine or placebo injection. The V gene is TRBV24-1, the J gene TRBJ2-2, with 7 bases matching TRBD2. This receptor was taken from a person between 18 and 59 years old who received the Ad26.COV2.S COVID-19 vaccine or a placebo. Sequenced here: peripheral blood, sampled in a trial of Ad26.COV2.S vaccine versus placebo. The CDR3 region is CATSLRDYGELFF. The CDR3 DNA follows: TGTGCCACCAGTCTGAGGGACTATGGGGAGCTGTTTTTT.